Listed below are T cell receptor beta chains from one sample, sequenced in a study of T cell repertoires in cytomegalovirus infection. TCRdb processed the reads anew with MiXCR; each CDR3 protein has one entry. The data show 480,000 or so distinct CDR3 sequences, with approximately 10% seen just once and roughly 10% held by the top ten. The material sequenced was PBMCs. All receptors derive from a human donor in good health (CMV status not recorded). Some clones in this sample may be carry-over from other donors' samples. CDR3s include the opening cysteine and the closing phenylalanine or tryptophan. D genes are given only for firm matches. Where a row states a size, it is once, few, many or the class of an expanded clone; other rows omit it.

TRBV7-2	TRBJ1-1	many	-	CASSLAGEGTNTEAFF	TGTGCCAGCAGCTTAGCAGGCGAGGGAACGAACACTGAAGCTTTCTTT
TRBV19	TRBJ1-2	-	TRBD1	CASSSASGTEYGYTF	TGTGCCAGTAGTTCCGCCAGCGGGACAGAATATGGCTACACCTTC
TRBV20-1	TRBJ1-1	many	-	CSARLERGTEAFF	TGCAGTGCTAGGCTTGAGAGGGGCACTGAAGCTTTCTTT
TRBV19	TRBJ1-5	many	TRBD1	CATGTGNYQPQHF	TGTGCCACCGGGACAGGGAACTATCAGCCCCAGCATTTT
TRBV20-1	TRBJ2-5	few	-	CSARDGVETQYF	TGCAGTGCTAGAGATGGGGTAGAGACCCAGTACTTC
TRBV11-1	TRBJ2-1	many	TRBD2	CASSPLSGRRLGQFF	TGTGCCAGCAGCCCTCTTAGCGGGAGGCGCTTGGGGCAGTTCTTC
TRBV12-3/TRBV12-4	TRBJ2-2	many	-	CASTLGRYTGELFF	TGTGCCAGCACCCTCGGACGCTACACCGGGGAGCTGTTTTTT
TRBV5-6	TRBJ1-5	many	-	CASSSQSRGLRYQPQHF	TGTGCCAGCAGCTCCCAGAGCAGGGGCCTTCGATATCAGCCCCAGCATTTT
TRBV20-1	TRBJ2-7	many	-	CSARGPYYEQYF	TGCAGTGCTAGGGGACCTTATTACGAGCAGTACTTC
TRBV3-1	TRBJ2-1	few	TRBD2	CASSPLLAGGPGGQFF	TGTGCCAGCAGCCCCCTACTAGCGGGAGGCCCAGGAGGGCAGTTCTTC
TRBV7-9	TRBJ1-1	many	-	CASSNDGAAFF	TGTGCCAGCTCTAACGACGGGGCAGCTTTCTTT
TRBV7-3	TRBJ2-3	many	-	CASSALGTDTQYF	TGTGCCAGCAGCGCACTGGGCACAGATACGCAGTATTTT
TRBV11-2	TRBJ2-1	many	-	CASSLAQRTGGLYNEQFF	TGTGCCAGCAGCTTAGCCCAGAGAACGGGTGGGTTATACAATGAGCAGTTCTTC
TRBV6-6	TRBJ1-5	-	-	CASEDDFNQPQHF	TGTGCCAGCGAAGACGATTTCAATCAGCCCCAGCATTTT
TRBV10-3	TRBJ2-3	-	-	CAISEFQTWTAAVDTQYF	TGTGCCATCAGTGAGTTTCAGACTTGGACCGCTGCGGTAGATACGCAGTATTTT
TRBV4-1	TRBJ1-6	few	TRBD1	CASTGTGDNSPLHF	TGCGCCAGCACCGGGACAGGGGATAATTCACCCCTCCACTTT
TRBV6-1	TRBJ2-1	many	-	CASSGRGKGRTNEQFF	TGTGCCAGCAGTGGCAGGGGCAAAGGGCGCACCAATGAGCAGTTCTTC
TRBV13	TRBJ1-4	few	-	CASSLVNEKLFF	TGTGCCAGCAGCTTGGTGAATGAAAAACTGTTTTTT
TRBV2	TRBJ2-3	many	-	CAKYATDGQYF	TGTGCCAAATACGCGACCGACGGGCAGTATTTT
TRBV6-6	TRBJ2-2	-	-	CASTRGANTGELFF	TGTGCCAGCACAAGGGGCGCGAACACCGGGGAGCTGTTTTTT
TRBV20-1	TRBJ2-1	-	TRBD2	CSARDYSSGSSYNEQFF	TGCAGTGCTAGAGATTATAGTAGCGGGAGCTCCTACAATGAGCAGTTCTTC
TRBV23-1	TRBJ2-1	few	TRBD2	CASRQREWVNEQFF	TGCGCCAGCAGGCAGCGGGAGTGGGTCAATGAGCAGTTCTTC
TRBV7-8	TRBJ2-1	many	TRBD2	CASSLVLAGGRSSYNEQFF	TGTGCCAGCAGCTTAGTACTAGCGGGGGGGAGGAGCTCCTACAATGAGCAGTTCTTC
TRBV10-3	TRBJ2-3	-	TRBD2	CAISERSGSETDTQYF	TGTGCCATCAGTGAGCGGAGCGGGAGCGAGACAGATACGCAGTATTTT
TRBV11-2	TRBJ2-2	many	-	CASSEGISGELFF	TGTGCCAGCAGCGAGGGGATATCCGGGGAGCTGTTTTTT
TRBV5-6	TRBJ2-5	many	-	CASSLIGGAGQETQYF	TGTGCCAGCAGCTTGATTGGGGGGGCGGGCCAAGAGACCCAGTACTTC
TRBV6-5	TRBJ2-2	-	-	CASSNRPRVHVRELFF	TGTGCCAGCTCCAACCGACCCAGGGTGCACGTCCGGGAGCTGTTTTTT
TRBV19	TRBJ2-2	-	-	CASSLILGSLNTGELFF	TGTGCCAGTAGCCTCATCCTGGGCAGTCTGAACACCGGGGAGCTGTTTTTT
TRBV28	TRBJ2-4	-	TRBD1	CASSPGQGNIQYF	TGTGCCAGCAGCCCAGGACAGGGCAACATTCAGTACTTC
TRBV6-6	TRBJ1-4	-	TRBD1	CASSLGQGAQNEKLFF	TGTGCCAGCAGTCTAGGGCAGGGGGCGCAGAACGAAAAACTGTTTTTT
TRBV7-9	TRBJ1-2	many	TRBD1	CASSLAGGQGTYGYTF	TGTGCCAGCAGCTTAGCGGGGGGACAGGGGACCTATGGCTACACCTTC
TRBV2	TRBJ2-5	-	TRBD2	CASRLREGTSGVQETQYF	TGTGCCAGCAGGCTTAGGGAGGGGACTAGCGGGGTCCAAGAGACCCAGTACTTC
TRBV5-1	TRBJ2-1	-	-	CASSPRSGPSAYNEQFF	TGCGCCAGCAGCCCACGTAGCGGCCCTAGCGCCTACAATGAGCAGTTCTTC
TRBV11-3	TRBJ2-1	many	-	CASSFRPGDNEQFF	TGTGCCAGCAGCTTCCGCCCAGGGGACAATGAGCAGTTCTTC
TRBV7-9	TRBJ2-3	few	TRBD1	CASSLAGQGASRWFADTQYF	TGTGCCAGCAGCTTAGCAGGGCAGGGGGCTTCTAGATGGTTCGCAGATACGCAGTATTTT
TRBV10-3	TRBJ2-1	many	TRBD2	CAISESGRASGRDYEQFF	TGTGCCATCAGTGAGTCCGGCCGAGCTAGCGGGAGAGATTATGAGCAGTTCTTC
TRBV12-3/TRBV12-4	TRBJ1-5	many	TRBD1	CASRPGTGGIQPQHF	TGTGCCAGCAGACCCGGGACAGGGGGTATTCAGCCCCAGCATTTT
TRBV15	TRBJ2-1	many	-	CATSREDSSYNEQFF	TGTGCCACCAGCAGAGAAGACAGCTCCTACAATGAGCAGTTCTTC
TRBV30	TRBJ2-4	many	-	CAWSPDALAKNIQYF	TGTGCCTGGAGTCCAGATGCTCTAGCCAAAAACATTCAGTACTTC
TRBV6-5	TRBJ2-2	many	TRBD2	CASSYSSGENTGELFF	TGTGCCAGCAGTTACTCGAGCGGGGAGAACACCGGGGAGCTGTTTTTT
TRBV29-1	TRBJ2-5	many	-	CSVPVGGQETQYF	TGCAGCGTGCCCGTAGGGGGACAAGAGACCCAGTACTTC
TRBV27	TRBJ2-7	many	-	CASSPRSSYEQYF	TGTGCCAGCAGTCCCCGAAGCTCCTACGAGCAGTACTTC
TRBV5-1	TRBJ2-7	many	-	CASTPGGGPYEQYF	TGCGCCAGCACCCCAGGGGGGGGGCCCTACGAGCAGTACTTC
TRBV20-1	TRBJ2-3	few	TRBD2	CSARGIAGEDTQYF	TGCAGTGCTAGAGGGATAGCGGGAGAAGATACGCAGTATTTT
TRBV20-1	TRBJ2-5	many	-	CSASSGVQETQYF	TGCAGTGCTAGTTCGGGAGTCCAAGAGACCCAGTACTTC
TRBV2	TRBJ2-5	-	TRBD2	CASSEETSGAQETQYF	TGTGCCAGCAGTGAGGAGACTAGCGGGGCGCAAGAGACCCAGTACTTC
TRBV28	TRBJ2-1	many	-	CASWTGVVAYNEQFF	TGTGCCAGCTGGACCGGGGTCGTTGCCTACAATGAGCAGTTCTTC
TRBV6-5	TRBJ2-4	many	-	CASSSGSRKNIQYF	TGTGCCAGCAGTTCTGGTAGCCGCAAAAACATTCAGTACTTC
TRBV6-1	TRBJ1-2	many	-	CASRSTGSYNYGYTF	TGTGCCAGCAGATCCACGGGGTCTTATAACTATGGCTACACCTTC
TRBV12-3/TRBV12-4	TRBJ2-7	many	-	CASSLLTDYEQYF	TGTGCCAGCAGTTTGTTGACAGACTACGAGCAGTACTTC
TRBV3-1	TRBJ2-5	many	-	CASSQGTQGQTQYF	TGTGCCAGCAGCCAAGGGACCCAGGGCCAAACCCAGTACTTC
TRBV27	TRBJ2-5	many	-	CASSRGLETQYF	TGTGCCAGCAGTCGGGGATTGGAGACCCAGTACTTC
TRBV19	TRBJ1-1	-	-	CASSINTVNTEAFF	TGTGCCAGTAGTATAAATACAGTGAACACTGAAGCTTTCTTT
TRBV12-3/TRBV12-4	TRBJ2-5	many	TRBD1	CASSPLDRVGETQYF	TGTGCCAGCAGCCCCCTAGACAGGGTCGGCGAGACCCAGTACTTC
TRBV5-8	TRBJ1-6	-	-	CASSFDRLTHF	TGTGCCAGCAGCTTCGACAGGTTGACCCACTTT
TRBV5-4	TRBJ2-2	-	TRBD1	CASSLYRGEVGELFF	TGTGCCAGCAGCTTGTACAGGGGCGAGGTCGGGGAGCTGTTTTTT
TRBV19	TRBJ1-2	many	TRBD1	CASSILRGGGDYGYTF	TGTGCCAGTAGTATACTCCGTGGAGGGGGCGACTATGGCTACACCTTC